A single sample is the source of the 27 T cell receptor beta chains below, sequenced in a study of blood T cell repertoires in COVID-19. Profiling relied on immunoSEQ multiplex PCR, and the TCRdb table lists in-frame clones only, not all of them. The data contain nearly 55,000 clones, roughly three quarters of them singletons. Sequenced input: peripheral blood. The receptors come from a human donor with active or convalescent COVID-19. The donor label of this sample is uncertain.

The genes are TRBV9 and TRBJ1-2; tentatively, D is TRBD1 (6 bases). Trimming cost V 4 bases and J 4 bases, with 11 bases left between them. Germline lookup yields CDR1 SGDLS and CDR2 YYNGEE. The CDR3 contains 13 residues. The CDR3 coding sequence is TGTGCCAGCAGCTTCCAGGGGCCCTATGGCTACACCTTC. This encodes CASSFQGPYGYTF.

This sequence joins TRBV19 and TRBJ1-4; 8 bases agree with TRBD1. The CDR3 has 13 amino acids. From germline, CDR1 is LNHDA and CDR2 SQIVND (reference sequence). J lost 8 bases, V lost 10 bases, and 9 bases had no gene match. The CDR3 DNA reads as TGTGCCACCGGACAGGGAAGGCGGGAAAAACTGTTTTTT. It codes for CATGQGRREKLFF.

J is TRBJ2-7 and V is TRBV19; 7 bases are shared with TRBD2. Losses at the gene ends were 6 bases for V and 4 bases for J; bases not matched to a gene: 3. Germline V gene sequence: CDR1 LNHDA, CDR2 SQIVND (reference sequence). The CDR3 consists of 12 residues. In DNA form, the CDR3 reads TGTGCCAGTAGGTCTAGCGGATACGAGCAGTACTTC. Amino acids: CASRSSGYEQYF.

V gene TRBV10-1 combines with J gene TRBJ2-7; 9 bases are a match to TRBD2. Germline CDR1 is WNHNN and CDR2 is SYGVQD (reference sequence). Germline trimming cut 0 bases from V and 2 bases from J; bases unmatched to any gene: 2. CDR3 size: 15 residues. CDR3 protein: CASSESPSGAYEQYF. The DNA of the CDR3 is TGCGCCAGCAGTGAGTCGCCTAGCGGGGCCTACGAGCAGTACTTC.

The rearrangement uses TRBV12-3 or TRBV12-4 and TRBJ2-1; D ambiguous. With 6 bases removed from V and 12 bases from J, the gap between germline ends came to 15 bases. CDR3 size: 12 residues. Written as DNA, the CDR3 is TGTGCCAGCAGCGGATACGGGTTCGGGCAGTTCTTC. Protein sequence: CASSGYGFGQFF.

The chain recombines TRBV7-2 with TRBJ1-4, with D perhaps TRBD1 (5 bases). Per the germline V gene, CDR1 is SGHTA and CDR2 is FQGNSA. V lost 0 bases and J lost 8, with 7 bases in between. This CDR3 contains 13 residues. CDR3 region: CASSLANREKLFF. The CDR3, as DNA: TGTGCCAGCAGCTTAGCGAACAGGGAAAAACTGTTTTTT.

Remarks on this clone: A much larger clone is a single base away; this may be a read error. The CDR3 loop reads CASSLGQYNSPLHF. CDR3 DNA sequence: TGCGCCAGCAGCTTAGGACAGTATAATTCACCCCTCCACTTT. This rearrangement joins TRBV5-1 to TRBJ1-6, with TRBD1 as a possible D gene (6 bases). This CDR3 has 14 amino acids. Trimming removed 2 bases from V and 4 bases from J, with 7 bases in between. The germline V gene has CDR1 SGHRS and CDR2 YFSETQ.

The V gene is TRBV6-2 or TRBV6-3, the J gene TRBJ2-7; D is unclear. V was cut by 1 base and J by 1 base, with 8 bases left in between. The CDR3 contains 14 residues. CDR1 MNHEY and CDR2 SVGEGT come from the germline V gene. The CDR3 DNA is TGTGCCAGCAGTTACTGGCAGAGGTCCTACGAGCAGTACTTC. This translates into CASSYWQRSYEQYF.

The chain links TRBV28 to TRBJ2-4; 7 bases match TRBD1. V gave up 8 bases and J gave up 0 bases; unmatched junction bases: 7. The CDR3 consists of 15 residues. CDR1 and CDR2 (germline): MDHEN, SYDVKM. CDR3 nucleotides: TGTGCCAGCGCGGACAGGAGACTAGCCAAAAACATTCAGTACTTC. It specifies CASADRRLAKNIQYF.

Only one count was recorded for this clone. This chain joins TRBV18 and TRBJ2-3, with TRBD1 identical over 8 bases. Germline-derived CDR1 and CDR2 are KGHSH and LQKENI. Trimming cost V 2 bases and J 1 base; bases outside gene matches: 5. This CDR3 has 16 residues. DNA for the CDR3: TGTGCCAGCTCACCAAGACAGGGGACGGGCACAGATACGCAGTATTTT. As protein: CASSPRQGTGTDTQYF.

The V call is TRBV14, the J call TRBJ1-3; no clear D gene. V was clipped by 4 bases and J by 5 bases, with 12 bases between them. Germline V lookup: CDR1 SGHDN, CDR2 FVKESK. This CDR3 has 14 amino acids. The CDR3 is CASSPPGRRNTIYF. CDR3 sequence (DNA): TGTGCCAGCAGCCCTCCCGGCAGGCGAAACACCATATATTTT.

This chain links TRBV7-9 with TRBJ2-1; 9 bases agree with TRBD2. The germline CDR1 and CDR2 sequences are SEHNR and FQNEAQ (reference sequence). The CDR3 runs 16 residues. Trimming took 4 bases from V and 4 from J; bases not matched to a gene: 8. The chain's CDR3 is CASSSLAGGGYNEQFF. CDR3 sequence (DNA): TGTGCCAGCAGCTCCCTGGCGGGAGGGGGGTACAATGAGCAGTTCTTC.

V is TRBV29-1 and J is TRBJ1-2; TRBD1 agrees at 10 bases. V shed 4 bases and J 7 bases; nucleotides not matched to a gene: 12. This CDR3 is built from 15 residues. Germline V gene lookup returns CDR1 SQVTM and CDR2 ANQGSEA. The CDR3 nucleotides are TGCAGCGTTGTGGGGGCCGGGACAGGGGATGCTGGCTACACCTTC. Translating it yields CSVVGAGTGDAGYTF.

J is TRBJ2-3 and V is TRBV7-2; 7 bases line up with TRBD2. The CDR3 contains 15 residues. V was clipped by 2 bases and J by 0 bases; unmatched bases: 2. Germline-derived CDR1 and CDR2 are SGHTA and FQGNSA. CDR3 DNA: TGTGCCAGCAGCTTAAGCGGGACCAGCACAGATACGCAGTATTTT. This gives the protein CASSLSGTSTDTQYF.

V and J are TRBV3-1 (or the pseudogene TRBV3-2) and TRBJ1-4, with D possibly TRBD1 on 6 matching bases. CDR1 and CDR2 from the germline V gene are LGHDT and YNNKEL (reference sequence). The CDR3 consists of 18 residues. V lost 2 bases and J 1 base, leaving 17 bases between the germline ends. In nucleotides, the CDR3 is TGTGCCAGCAGCCAACATACAGGGACCCCCGGAACTAATGAAAAACTGTTTTTT. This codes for CASSQHTGTPGTNEKLFF.

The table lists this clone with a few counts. The CDR3 nucleotides are TGTGCCAGCAGCTGGGGACAGGGAGAGGGCGATGAGCAGTTCTTC. This gives the protein CASSWGQGEGDEQFF. V and J are TRBV7-9 and TRBJ2-1, with TRBD1 matching 9 bases. The CDR3 contains 15 residues. Germline trimming cut 4 bases from V and 8 bases from J; bases unmatched to any gene: 9. Germline values: CDR1 SEHNR, CDR2 FQNEAQ (reference sequence).

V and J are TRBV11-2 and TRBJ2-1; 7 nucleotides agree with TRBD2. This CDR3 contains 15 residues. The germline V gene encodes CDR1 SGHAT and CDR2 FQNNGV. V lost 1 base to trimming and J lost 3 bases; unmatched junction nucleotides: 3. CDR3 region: CASSLVVAGYNEQFF. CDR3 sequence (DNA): TGTGCCAGCAGCTTAGTGGTAGCGGGCTACAATGAGCAGTTCTTC.

The CDR3 region is CASSVGVAREQFF. CDR3 bases: TGTGCCAGCAGCGTAGGGGTAGCGCGTGAGCAGTTCTTC. The rearrangement joins TRBV9 to TRBJ2-1, with a tentative D call TRBD2 (5 bases). The CDR3 has 13 amino acids. CDR1 and CDR2 (germline): SGDLS, YYNGEE. Trimming shortened V by 0 bases and J by 9 bases, and 10 bases separated the two germline ends.

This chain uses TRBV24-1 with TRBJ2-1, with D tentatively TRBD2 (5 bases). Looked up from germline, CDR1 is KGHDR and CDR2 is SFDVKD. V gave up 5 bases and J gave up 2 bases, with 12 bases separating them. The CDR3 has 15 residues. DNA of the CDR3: TGTGCCACCAGTGCGGAGGCGCTTACCTACAATGAGCAGTTCTTC. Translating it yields CATSAEALTYNEQFF.

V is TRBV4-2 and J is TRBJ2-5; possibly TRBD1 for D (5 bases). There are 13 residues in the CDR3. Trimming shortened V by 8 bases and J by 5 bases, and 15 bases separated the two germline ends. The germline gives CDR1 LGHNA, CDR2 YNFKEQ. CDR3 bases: TGTGCCAGCGGCCTAGGCAAGGGGGAGACCCAGTACTTC. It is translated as CASGLGKGETQYF.

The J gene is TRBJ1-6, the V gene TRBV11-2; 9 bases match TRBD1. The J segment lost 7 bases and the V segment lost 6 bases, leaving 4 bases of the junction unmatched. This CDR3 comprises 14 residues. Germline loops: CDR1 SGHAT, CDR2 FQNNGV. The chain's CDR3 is CASRQQGANSPLHF. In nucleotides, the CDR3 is TGTGCCAGCAGACAACAGGGGGCGAATTCACCCCTCCACTTT.

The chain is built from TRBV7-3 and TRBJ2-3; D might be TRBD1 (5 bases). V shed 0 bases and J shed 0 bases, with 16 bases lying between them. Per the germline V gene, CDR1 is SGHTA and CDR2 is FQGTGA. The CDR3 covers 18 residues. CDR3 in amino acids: CASSLTLGPAGSTDTQYF. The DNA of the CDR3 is TGTGCCAGCAGCTTAACGCTGGGGCCGGCTGGGAGCACAGATACGCAGTATTTT. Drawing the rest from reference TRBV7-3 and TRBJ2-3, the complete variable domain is GAGVSQTPSNKVTEKGKYVELRCDPISGHTALYWYRQSLGQGPEFLIYFQGTGAADDSGLPNDRFFAVRPEGSVSTLKIQRTERGDSAVYLCASSLTLGPAGSTDTQYFGPGTRLTVL.

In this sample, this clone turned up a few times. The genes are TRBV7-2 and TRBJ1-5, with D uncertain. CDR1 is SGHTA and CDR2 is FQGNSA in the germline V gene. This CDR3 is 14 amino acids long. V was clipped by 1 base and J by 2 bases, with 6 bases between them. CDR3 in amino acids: CASSLGTGNQPQHF. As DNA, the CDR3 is TGTGCCAGCAGCTTAGGAACAGGCAATCAGCCCCAGCATTTT.

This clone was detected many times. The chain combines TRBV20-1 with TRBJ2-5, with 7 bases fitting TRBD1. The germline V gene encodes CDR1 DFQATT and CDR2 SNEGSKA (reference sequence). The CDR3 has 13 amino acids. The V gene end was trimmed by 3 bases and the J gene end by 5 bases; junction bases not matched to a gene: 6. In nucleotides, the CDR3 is TGCAGTGCTAGTTCGACAGGGATGGAGACCCAGTACTTC. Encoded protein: CSASSTGMETQYF.

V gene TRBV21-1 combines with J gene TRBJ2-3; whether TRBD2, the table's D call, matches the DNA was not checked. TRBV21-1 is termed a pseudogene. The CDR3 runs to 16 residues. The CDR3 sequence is CASTRDGGSGTDTQYF. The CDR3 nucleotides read TGTGCCAGCACCCGGGACGGGGGGAGTGGGACAGATACGCAGTATTTT.

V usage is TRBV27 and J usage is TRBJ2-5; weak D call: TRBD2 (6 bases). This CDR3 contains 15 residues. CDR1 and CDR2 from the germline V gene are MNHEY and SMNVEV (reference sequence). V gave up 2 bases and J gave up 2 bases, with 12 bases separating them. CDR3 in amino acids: CASSLLGSGQETQYF. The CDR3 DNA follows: TGTGCCAGCAGTTTACTGGGGAGCGGGCAAGAGACCCAGTACTTC.

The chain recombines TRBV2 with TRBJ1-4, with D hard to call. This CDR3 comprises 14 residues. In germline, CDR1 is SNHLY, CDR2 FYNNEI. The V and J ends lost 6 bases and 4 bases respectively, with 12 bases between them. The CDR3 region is CASRVGFNNEKLFF. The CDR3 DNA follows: TGTGCCAGCAGAGTTGGCTTTAATAATGAAAAACTGTTTTTT. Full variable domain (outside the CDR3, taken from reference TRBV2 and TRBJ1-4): EPEVTQTPSHQVTQMGQEVILRCVPISNHLYFYWYRQILGQKVEFLVSFYNNEISEKSEIFDDQFSVERPDGSNFTLKIRSTKLEDSAMYFCASRVGFNNEKLFFGSGTQLSVL.